These 11 T cell receptor beta chains originate from one sample sequenced in a study of blood T cells in healthy people across ages. For the second PCR, which ran for roughly 7 to 11 cycles, a sample-barcoded 5' primer and a J-beta primer mix were used. TCRdb called the 5' RACE reads again in MiXCR, with one record for every CDR3 protein. Among roughly 560,000 distinct CDR3 sequences listed, around 24% were seen once. The sample was also reused in another study, on T cells of mothers and their children.

The sequenced sample was blood. Source of these receptors: a boy younger than 18 in good health.

In this sample, this clonotype turned up a few times. The chain employs TRBV7-2 and TRBJ1-5; 8 bases line up with TRBD1. The CDR3 length is 16 residues. Per the germline V gene, CDR1 is SGHTA and CDR2 is FQGNSA. V was clipped by 4 bases and J by 0 bases; unmatched bases: 5. In DNA form, the CDR3 reads TGTGCCAGCAGCTCGGGGACAGGCTATAGCAATCAGCCCCAGCATTTT. As protein: CASSSGTGYSNQPQHF.

This chain uses TRBV24-1 with TRBJ2-5; tentatively, D is TRBD1 (6 bases). The DNA end favors TRBJ2-1, so the J call may be wrong. The CDR3 loop spans 17 amino acids. Per the germline V gene, CDR1 is KGHDR and CDR2 is SFDVKD. The CDR3 DNA is TGTGCCACGTCGGCAGGGGTTATTTCGGTCGGTTTCTATGAGCAGTTCTTC. It encodes CATSAGVISVGFYEQFF.

The chain employs TRBV5-8 and TRBJ2-7, with D perhaps matching TRBD1 or TRBD2 (5 bases each). V lost 6 bases, J lost 2 bases, and 24 bases lay in between. Germline V gene lookup returns CDR1 SGHTS and CDR2 YDEGEE. The CDR3 loop spans 17 amino acids. The CDR3 coding sequence is TGTGCCAGCAACTGGGCAGGGACCTGGCGAGTGGCCTACGAGCAGTACTTC. This codes for CASNWAGTWRVAYEQYF.

The chain employs TRBV12-3 or TRBV12-4 and TRBJ1-6; 8 nucleotides match TRBD1. V lost 3 bases and J lost 11; bases outside the gene matches: 9. The CDR3 runs to 15 residues. CDR3 sequence: CASSFGQGTSAPLHF. CDR3 coding DNA: TGTGCCAGCAGTTTCGGACAGGGAACCTCTGCACCCCTCCACTTT.

This clonotype appeared a single time. At one end, the junction sequence differs from germline, possibly due to a read error. This chain connects TRBV20-1 to TRBJ2-1; 9 bases align to TRBD2. CDR1 and CDR2 from the germline V gene are DFQATT and SNEGSKA (reference sequence). CDR3 length equals 16 residues. CDR3 DNA: TGCAGTGCTAGACCGACTAGCGGTTATACCTACAACGAGCAGTTCTTC. Protein product: CSARPTSGYTYNEQFF.

The sample holds a few counts of this clonotype. CDR3 in amino acids: CSVPGPGALETQYF. In DNA form, the CDR3 reads TGCAGCGTTCCAGGCCCCGGGGCTTTGGAGACCCAGTACTTC. The gene calls are TRBV29-1 and TRBJ2-1, with D perhaps matching TRBD1 or TRBD2 (5 bases each). The DNA end is more similar to TRBJ2-5, so the J call may be wrong. Germline CDR1 reads SQVTM; CDR2 reads ANQGSEA. The CDR3 sequence is 14 residues long.

This clonotype was seen at least ten times. V is TRBV28 and J is TRBJ1-4; D is unclear. Germline CDR1 and CDR2: MDHEN and SYDVKM. The CDR3 is 11 residues long. With 3 bases removed from V and 5 bases from J, the gap between germline ends came to 1 base. The CDR3 protein is CASSLNEKLFF. DNA of the CDR3: TGTGCCAGCAGTTTGAATGAAAAACTGTTTTTT.

The table lists this clonotype with a few counts. At one boundary the junction diverges from the germline segment, which might be a read error. The rearrangement links TRBV4-3 to TRBJ2-1; D could derive from TRBD1 or TRBD2 (5 bases each). There are 17 residues in the CDR3. Germline V gene lookup returns CDR1 LGHNA and CDR2 YSLEER. DNA of the CDR3: TGCGTCAGCAGCCAAGATCTGGGGGTGAGCTCCTACAATGAGCAGTTCTTC. Protein: CVSSQDLGVSSYNEQFF.

The CDR3 nucleotides are TGTGCCAGCAGCCACGTTCGGACTAGCGGGAGTCTTGCCGGGGGACAGGACCACAATGAGCAGTTCTTC. This sequence encodes CASSHVRTSGSLAGGQDHNEQFF. The chain couples TRBV21-1 to TRBJ2-5; the table assigns TRBD2, which was not confirmed against the DNA. The J call is in doubt because the DNA end fits TRBJ2-1 better. TRBV21-1 is annotated as a pseudogene. The CDR3 runs to 23 residues.

This clonotype was recorded at least ten times. The chain has TRBV4-2 and TRBJ1-4, with TRBD1 matching over 9 bases. The CDR3 has 16 amino acids. V trimming: 2 bases; J trimming: 5 bases; junction bases outside the gene matches: 6. Per the germline V gene, CDR1 is LGHNA and CDR2 is YNFKEQ. CDR3 sequence: CASSQLPGTGNEKLFF. CDR3 nucleotide sequence: TGTGCCAGCAGCCAACTTCCCGGGACAGGGAATGAAAAACTGTTTTTT.

In this sample, this clonotype turned up many times. This chain links TRBV5-1 with TRBJ2-5; 7 bases align to TRBD2. Trimming removed 0 bases from V and 1 base from J; junction bases left unmatched: 3. Germline CDR1 reads SGHRS; CDR2 reads YFSETQ. The CDR3 has 15 amino acids. The CDR3 DNA reads as TGCGCCAGCAGCTTGGGCGGGAGCGTCCAAGAGACCCAGTACTTC. Translation gives CASSLGGSVQETQYF. Drawing the rest from reference TRBV5-1 and TRBJ2-5, the complete variable domain is KAGVTQTPRYLIKTRGQQVTLSCSPISGHRSVSWYQQTPGQGLQFLFEYFSETQRNKGNFPGRFSGRQFSNSRSEMNVSTLELGDSALYLCASSLGGSVQETQYFGPGTRLLVL.